The 17 T cell receptor beta chains given below trace back to one sample, sequenced in a study of vaccination and CD4 T cells after COVID-19. Their recognized antigens are unknown. Indicated treatment: roughly 10-day PBMC culture with coronavirus spike peptide pools or control peptides (ViraFEST assay). One should note that the unexposed donor's CD4+ T cells were collected before the COVID-19 pandemic (2011-2018). The Oncomine TCR Beta short-read assay was what sequenced the DNA obtained from cultured CD4+ T cells. Extraction of genomic DNA was performed on cultured CD4+ T cells. In TCRdb, the PCR reads were re-called with MiXCR into one record per CDR3 protein. The sample lists thousands of distinct CDR3 sequences, around a third occurring once. The sequencing sample was made of CD4+ T cells from blood, cultured in vitro. Source of these receptors: a human donor in good health.

The V gene is TRBV20-1, the J gene TRBJ2-1, with D perhaps matching TRBD2 (6 bases). Between the trimmed V and J ends, which lost 4 bases and 4 bases, there was a span of 17 bases. CDR1 and CDR2 from the germline V gene are DFQATT and SNEGSKA (reference sequence). The CDR3 totals 15 residues. CDR3 sequence reads: CSAIGVIAAYNEQFF. The CDR3 DNA sequence: TGCAGTGCTATAGGGGTAATAGCGGCTTACAATGAGCAGTTCTTC.

As DNA, the CDR3 is TGTGCCAGCAGCTTTTACGGTACGAGCACAGATACGCAGTATTTT. Its protein is CASSFYGTSTDTQYF. The chain is built from TRBV11-2 and TRBJ2-3; D call uncertain. This CDR3 contains 15 residues. CDR1 SGHAT and CDR2 FQNNGV come from the germline V gene. The V end lost 3 bases, the J end lost 0 bases, and 10 bases lay between the germline ends.

The sample holds a few counts of this clonotype. The genes are TRBV5-1 and TRBJ2-5; 7 positions agree with TRBD2. Per germline, CDR1 SGHRS and CDR2 YFSETQ. The trim removed 4 bases at V and 1 base at J, leaving 7 bases unmatched. The CDR3 spans 15 residues. The CDR3 reads CASSLMGGFQETQYF. CDR3 DNA: TGCGCCAGCAGCCTAATGGGGGGGTTCCAAGAGACCCAGTACTTC.

This clonotype has more than one count but fewer than ten. This chain uses TRBV21-1 with TRBJ2-7; TRBD1 was called by the table and not checked on the DNA. TRBV21-1 counts as a pseudogene. This CDR3 comprises 15 residues. The CDR3 here is CASRHKTGPNYEQYF. CDR3 nucleotide sequence: TGTGCCAGCAGACACAAGACAGGACCAAACTACGAGCAGTACTTC.

V is TRBV6-2 or TRBV6-3 and J is TRBJ2-7; 9 nucleotides align to TRBD1. This CDR3 comprises 12 residues. Germline V gene data show CDR1 as MNHEY and CDR2 as SVGEGT. V was pared by 6 bases and J by 8 bases, with 5 bases of the junction left unmatched. As DNA, the CDR3 is TGTGCCAGCAGCCCGGGACAGGGAAAGCAGTACTTC. Residues: CASSPGQGKQYF.

The V and J genes are TRBV7-3 and TRBJ2-5, with 8 positions matching TRBD2. This CDR3 is built from 14 residues. The J segment lost 7 bases and the V segment lost 5 bases, leaving 9 bases of the junction unmatched. Germline values: CDR1 SGHTA, CDR2 FQGTGA. In nucleotides, the CDR3 is TGTGCCAGCAGCACGGGACTAGGCGTGGGGACCCAGTACTTC. This gives the protein CASSTGLGVGTQYF.

The CDR3 loop reads CASSFKGNTEAFF. In DNA form, the CDR3 reads TGTGCCAGTAGTTTCAAAGGGAACACTGAAGCTTTCTTT. The chain has TRBV19 and TRBJ1-1; D is unclear. Trimming took off 5 bases at V and 1 base at J, with 8 bases between the two ends. There are 13 residues in the CDR3. The germline gives CDR1 LNHDA, CDR2 SQIVND (reference sequence).

The chain carries TRBV6-2 or TRBV6-3 and TRBJ2-3; a weak D match, TRBD1 (6 bases). This CDR3 contains 16 residues. The V gene lost 0 bases and the J gene lost 3 bases, with 13 bases spanning the gap. The V gene's germline CDR1 is MNHEY and CDR2 SVGEGT. CDR3 nucleotides: TGTGCCAGCAGTTACTCGCTGGGACATGGGACAGATACGCAGTATTTT. Residues: CASSYSLGHGTDTQYF.

The chain recombines TRBV29-1 with TRBJ1-1; a possible D gene is TRBD1 (5 bases). Germline values: CDR1 SQVTM, CDR2 ANQGSEA. The ends were cut back, 1 base at V and 5 bases at J, with 14 bases in the middle. The CDR3 is 14 amino acids. CDR3 DNA sequence: TGCAGCGTTGAAGCTGCGGGGCTGAGGACTGAAGCTTTCTTT. It yields the protein CSVEAAGLRTEAFF.

CDR3 sequence (DNA): TGTGCCACCAGTGATTGGAAGCGGGAGTGGGGCACAGATACGCAGTATTTT. It codes for CATSDWKREWGTDTQYF. The V call is TRBV24-1, the J call TRBJ2-3; the match to TRBD2 covers 8 bases. Germline loops: CDR1 KGHDR, CDR2 SFDVKD. The CDR3 runs 17 residues. Losses at the gene ends were 2 bases for V and 1 base for J; bases not matched to a gene: 7.

In its sample, this clonotype was seen a few times. This chain joins TRBV19 and TRBJ1-2; TRBD1 is a possible D gene (5 bases). Germline V gene sequence: CDR1 LNHDA, CDR2 SQIVND (reference sequence). This CDR3 comprises 12 residues. Trimming stripped 1 base from V and 6 bases from J, with 6 bases between. The CDR3 is CASSIGGDGYTF. For the CDR3, the DNA is TGTGCCAGTAGTATAGGAGGGGATGGCTACACCTTC.

CDR3 in DNA: TGTGCCAGCGGAAAGAACACCGGGGAGCTGTTTTTT. This sequence encodes CASGKNTGELFF. J is TRBJ2-2 and V is TRBV28; D unclear. The CDR3 totals 12 residues. Germline V lookup: CDR1 MDHEN, CDR2 SYDVKM. V lost 8 bases to trimming and J lost 1 base, with 5 bases between them.

The chain recombines TRBV19 with TRBJ2-1, with 8 bases lining up with TRBD1. The length of the CDR3 is 12 residues. J lost 12 bases, V lost 4 bases, and 5 bases had no gene match. CDR1 and CDR2 from the germline V gene are LNHDA and SQIVND (reference sequence). In DNA, the CDR3 is TGTGCCAGTAGTACCCTTGGACAGGGGCAGTTCTTC. Protein sequence: CASSTLGQGQFF.

This clonotype came up a few times. V usage is TRBV20-1 and J usage is TRBJ2-5; no reliable D call. Trimming shortened V by 5 bases and J by 3 bases, and 7 bases separated the two germline ends. Germline CDR1 reads DFQATT; CDR2 reads SNEGSKA (reference sequence). The CDR3 consists of 11 residues. Written as DNA, the CDR3 is TGCAGTGCTCAATTTGAAGAGACCCAGTACTTC. Its protein is CSAQFEETQYF.

The V gene is TRBV7-2, the J gene TRBJ2-2; no clear D gene. This CDR3 region has 17 residues. Germline V lookup: CDR1 SGHTA, CDR2 FQGNSA. Trimming removed 5 bases from V and 3 bases from J, with 19 bases in between. For the CDR3, the DNA is TGTGCCAGCAGCCCTAACCCCCCTCGACTGGACACCGGGGAGCTGTTTTTT. Its protein product is CASSPNPPRLDTGELFF.

This clonotype was seen only a few times. The J gene is TRBJ2-2, the V gene TRBV20-1, with 7 bases identical to TRBD2. Germline lookup yields CDR1 DFQATT and CDR2 SNEGSKA (reference sequence). The V and J ends lost 5 bases and 4 bases, in that order; junction bases with no gene match: 4. The CDR3 covers 13 residues. DNA of the CDR3: TGCAGTGCTTGGGACTATACCACCGGGGAGCTGTTTTTT. Amino acids: CSAWDYTTGELFF.

V and J are TRBV6-1 and TRBJ2-2, with TRBD2 as a possible D gene (6 bases). The V gene lost 11 bases and the J gene lost 4 bases, with 14 bases spanning the gap. Germline V gene sequence: CDR1 MNHNS, CDR2 SASEGT. CDR3 length equals 13 residues. The DNA of the CDR3 is TGTGCCGCGGAGGGGATGGGCACCGGGGAGCTGTTTTTT. Protein: CAAEGMGTGELFF.